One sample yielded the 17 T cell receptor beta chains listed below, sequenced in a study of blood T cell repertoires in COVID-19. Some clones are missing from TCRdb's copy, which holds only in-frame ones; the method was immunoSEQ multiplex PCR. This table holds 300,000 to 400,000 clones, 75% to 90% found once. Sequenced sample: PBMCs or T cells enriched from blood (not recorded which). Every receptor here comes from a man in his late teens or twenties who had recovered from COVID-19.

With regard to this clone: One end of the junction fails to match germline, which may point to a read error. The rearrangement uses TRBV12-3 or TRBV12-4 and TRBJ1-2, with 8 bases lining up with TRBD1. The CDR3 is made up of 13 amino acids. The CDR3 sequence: CASCFQGAYGYTF. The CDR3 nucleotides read TGTGCCAGCTGTTTTCAGGGGGCGTACGGCTACACCTTC.

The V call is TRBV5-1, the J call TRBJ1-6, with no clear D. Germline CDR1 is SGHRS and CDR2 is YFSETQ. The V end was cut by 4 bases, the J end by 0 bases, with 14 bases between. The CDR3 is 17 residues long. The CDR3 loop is CASSIRSPSSYNSPLHF. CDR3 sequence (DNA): TGCGCCAGCAGCATCAGGTCCCCCAGCTCCTATAATTCACCCCTCCACTTT.

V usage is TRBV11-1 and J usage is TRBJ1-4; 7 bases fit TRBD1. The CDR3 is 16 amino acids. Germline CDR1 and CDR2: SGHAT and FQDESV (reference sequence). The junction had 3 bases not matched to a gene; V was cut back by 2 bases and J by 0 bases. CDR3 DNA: TGTGCCAGCAGCTTAATGGGGACAGCAACTAATGAAAAACTGTTTTTT. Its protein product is CASSLMGTATNEKLFF.

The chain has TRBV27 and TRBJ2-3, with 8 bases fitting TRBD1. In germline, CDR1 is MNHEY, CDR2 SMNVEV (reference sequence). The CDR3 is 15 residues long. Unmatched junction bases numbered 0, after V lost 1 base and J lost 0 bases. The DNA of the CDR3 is TGTGCCAGCAGTTTATGGACAGGGAGCACAGATACGCAGTATTTT. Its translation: CASSLWTGSTDTQYF.

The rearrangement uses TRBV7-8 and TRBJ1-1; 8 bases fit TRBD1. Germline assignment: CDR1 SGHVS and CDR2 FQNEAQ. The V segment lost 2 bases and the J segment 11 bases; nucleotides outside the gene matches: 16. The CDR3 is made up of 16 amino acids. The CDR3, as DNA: TGTGCCAGCAGCTTATTTCGAGACAGGGGACTTCAGATTGCTTTCTTT. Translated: CASSLFRDRGLQIAFF.

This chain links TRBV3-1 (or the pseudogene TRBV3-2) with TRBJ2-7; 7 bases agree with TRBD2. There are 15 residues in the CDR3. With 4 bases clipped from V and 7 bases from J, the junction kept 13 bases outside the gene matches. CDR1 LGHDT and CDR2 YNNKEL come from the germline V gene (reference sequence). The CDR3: CASSPVGGSAREQYF. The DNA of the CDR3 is TGTGCCAGCAGCCCCGTCGGGGGGTCTGCGCGGGAGCAGTACTTC.

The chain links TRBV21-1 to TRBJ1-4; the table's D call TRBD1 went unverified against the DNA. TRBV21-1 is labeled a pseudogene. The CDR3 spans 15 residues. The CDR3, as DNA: TGTGCCAGCAGCAGGTTGGGACAGGCCCCCGAAAAACTGTTTTTT. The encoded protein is CASSRLGQAPEKLFF.

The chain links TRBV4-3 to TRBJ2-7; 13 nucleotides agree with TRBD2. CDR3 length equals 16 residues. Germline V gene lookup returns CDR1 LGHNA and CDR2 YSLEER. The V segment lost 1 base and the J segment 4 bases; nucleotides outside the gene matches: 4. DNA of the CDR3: TGCGCCAGCAGCCAAGGGGGGACTAGCGGGATGTACGAGCAGTACTTC. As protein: CASSQGGTSGMYEQYF.

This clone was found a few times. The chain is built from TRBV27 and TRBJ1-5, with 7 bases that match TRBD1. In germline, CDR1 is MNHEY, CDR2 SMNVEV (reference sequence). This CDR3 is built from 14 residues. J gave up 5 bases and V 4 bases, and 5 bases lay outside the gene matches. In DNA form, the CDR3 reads TGTGCCAGCAGTTATTACAGGGGATATCAGCCCCAGCATTTT. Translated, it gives CASSYYRGYQPQHF.

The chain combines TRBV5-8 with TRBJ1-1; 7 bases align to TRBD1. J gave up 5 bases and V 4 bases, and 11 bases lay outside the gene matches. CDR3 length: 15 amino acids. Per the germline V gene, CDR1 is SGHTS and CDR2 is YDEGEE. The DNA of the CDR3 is TGTGCCAGCAGCCTCCGGCCAGGGGGGTATACTGAAGCTTTCTTT. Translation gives CASSLRPGGYTEAFF.

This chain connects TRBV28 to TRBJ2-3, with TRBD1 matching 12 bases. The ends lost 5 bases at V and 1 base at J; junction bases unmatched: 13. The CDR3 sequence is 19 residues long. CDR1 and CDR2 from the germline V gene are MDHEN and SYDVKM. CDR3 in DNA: TGTGCCAGCAGTACACCCGGGACAGGGGGCATTCGGGGCACAGATACGCAGTATTTT. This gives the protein CASSTPGTGGIRGTDTQYF.

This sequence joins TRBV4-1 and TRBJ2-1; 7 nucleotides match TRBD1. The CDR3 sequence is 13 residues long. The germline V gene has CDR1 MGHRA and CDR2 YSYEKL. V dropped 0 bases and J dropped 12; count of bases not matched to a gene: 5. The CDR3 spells CASSQEEGQSQFF. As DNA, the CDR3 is TGCGCCAGCAGCCAAGAAGAGGGACAGTCGCAGTTCTTC.

In nucleotides, the CDR3 is TGTGCCAGCAGCTTAGGTAGCATTTCGAATGAGCAGTTCTTC. As protein: CASSLGSISNEQFF. V usage is TRBV7-9 and J usage is TRBJ2-1; D uncertain. Germline values: CDR1 SEHNR, CDR2 FQNEAQ (reference sequence). The V and J ends lost 1 base and 7 bases respectively, with 11 bases between them. This CDR3 spans 14 amino acids.

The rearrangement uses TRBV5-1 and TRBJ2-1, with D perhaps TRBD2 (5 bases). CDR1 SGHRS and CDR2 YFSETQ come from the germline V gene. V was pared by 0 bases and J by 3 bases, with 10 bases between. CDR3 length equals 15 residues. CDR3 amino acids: CASSLAQRSYNEQFF. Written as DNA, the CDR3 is TGCGCCAGCAGCTTGGCCCAGCGGAGCTACAATGAGCAGTTCTTC.

The CDR3 sequence is CASSISRRGTDTQYF. The CDR3 DNA follows: TGTGCCAGTAGTATAAGCAGGCGGGGGACAGATACGCAGTATTTT. The V and J genes are TRBV19 and TRBJ2-3, with 7 positions matching TRBD2. V trimming: 2 bases; J trimming: 3 bases; junction bases outside the gene matches: 5. The CDR3 consists of 15 residues. Per the germline V gene, CDR1 is LNHDA and CDR2 is SQIVND (reference sequence).

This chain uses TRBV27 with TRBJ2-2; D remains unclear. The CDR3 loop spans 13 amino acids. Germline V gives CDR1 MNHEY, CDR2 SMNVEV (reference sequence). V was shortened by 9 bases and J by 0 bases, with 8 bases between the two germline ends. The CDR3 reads CASQVANTGELFF. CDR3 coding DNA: TGTGCCAGTCAGGTGGCGAACACCGGGGAGCTGTTTTTT.

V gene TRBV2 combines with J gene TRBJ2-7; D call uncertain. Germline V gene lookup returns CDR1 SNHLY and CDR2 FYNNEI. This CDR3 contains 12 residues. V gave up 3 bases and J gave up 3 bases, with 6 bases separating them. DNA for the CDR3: TGTGCCAGCAGTGACCAAATCTACGAGCAGTACTTC. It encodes CASSDQIYEQYF.